These T cell receptor beta chains were read from a single sample in a study of somatic mutations in cytotoxic T cells in rheumatoid arthritis. Here immunoSEQ multiplex PCR was the method, and the copy in TCRdb shows in-frame clones only, minus some. The profile shows 11,000 to 15,000 clones, about 90% of them singletons. Sequencing was done on a sample of CD4+ T cells sorted from blood. The receptors derive from a man aged 65-85 years with rheumatoid arthritis. Both conserved end residues are part of each CDR3. D genes are given only for firm matches. Clone size appears in some rows only: once, few, many, or a class for an expanded clone.

D gene: TRBD2; V gene: TRBV5-1; clone size: -; J gene: TRBJ2-3; CDR3 DNA: TGCGCCAGCAGTACGGCCCTTAGCGGGGCTAGCACAGATACGCAGTATTTT; CDR3 protein: CASSTALSGASTDTQYF
D gene: -; V gene: TRBV29-1; clone size: -; J gene: TRBJ2-4; CDR3 DNA: TGCAGCGTTGCTACAGGAGGGAACATTCAGTACTTC; CDR3 protein: CSVATGGNIQYF
D gene: TRBD2; V gene: TRBV19; clone size: -; J gene: TRBJ2-2; CDR3 DNA: TGTGCCAGTAGTAGGGTAGCGGGAGTGTCCGGGGAGCTGTTTTTT; CDR3 protein: CASSRVAGVSGELFF
D gene: -; V gene: TRBV6-5; clone size: -; J gene: TRBJ2-7; CDR3 DNA: TGTGCCAGCTGTTCTGGGGCGCGGACCGAGCAGTACTTC; CDR3 protein: CASCSGARTEQYF
D gene: TRBD1; V gene: TRBV5-4; clone size: -; J gene: TRBJ2-7; CDR3 DNA: TGTGCCAGCAGCGGAACCGGGACAGTTTCTTCCGAGCAGTACTTC; CDR3 protein: CASSGTGTVSSEQYF
D gene: -; V gene: TRBV7-2; clone size: -; J gene: TRBJ1-5; CDR3 DNA: TGTGCCAGCACCCCTGACAGAAATCAGCCCCAGCATTTT; CDR3 protein: CASTPDRNQPQHF
D gene: TRBD1; V gene: TRBV28; clone size: -; J gene: TRBJ2-5; CDR3 DNA: TGTGCCAGCAGTTTTTGGGACAGGACCCAAGAGACCCAGTACTTC; CDR3 protein: CASSFWDRTQETQYF
D gene: -; V gene: TRBV11-2; clone size: once; J gene: TRBJ2-5; CDR3 DNA: TGTGCCAGCAGCCCCGAACTAGGGAGAGAGACCCAGTACTTC; CDR3 protein: CASSPELGRETQYF
D gene: -; V gene: TRBV4-1; clone size: -; J gene: TRBJ2-5; CDR3 DNA: TGCGCCAGCAGCCGGGGACTGTACCAAGAGACCCAGTACTTC; CDR3 protein: CASSRGLYQETQYF
D gene: TRBD2; V gene: TRBV11-3; clone size: -; J gene: TRBJ2-1; CDR3 DNA: TGTGCCAGCAGCTCGGGACTAGCGGGGGCAGATGAGCAGTTCTTC; CDR3 protein: CASSSGLAGADEQFF
D gene: TRBD2; V gene: TRBV5-1; clone size: once; J gene: TRBJ2-7; CDR3 DNA: TGCGCCAGCAGCTTGTTCGCGGGGGGGCCGGGCGAGCAGTACTTC; CDR3 protein: CASSLFAGGPGEQYF
D gene: -; V gene: TRBV14; clone size: once; J gene: TRBJ1-1; CDR3 DNA: TGTGCCAGCAGCGCAAGGGCGTCGGGGCGGGGGGCTTTCTTT; CDR3 protein: CASSARASGRGAFF
D gene: TRBD1; V gene: TRBV6-1; clone size: -; J gene: TRBJ2-3; CDR3 DNA: TGTGCCAGCAGCGGACAGGGGGCGAGCACAGATACGCAGTATTTT; CDR3 protein: CASSGQGASTDTQYF
D gene: -; V gene: TRBV21-1; clone size: once; J gene: TRBJ1-3; CDR3 DNA: TGTGCCAGCAGCAACGAGGAACAGGGGGCAACGGGAAACACCATATATTTT; CDR3 protein: CASSNEEQGATGNTIYF
D gene: -; V gene: TRBV6-5; clone size: once; J gene: TRBJ2-3; CDR3 DNA: TGTGCCAGCAGTTACTGGCATCCCCGCACAGATACGCAGTATTTT; CDR3 protein: CASSYWHPRTDTQYF
D gene: -; V gene: TRBV2; clone size: -; J gene: TRBJ1-5; CDR3 DNA: TGTGCCAGAAGCCAGGGAACTAGCAATCAGCCCCAGCATTTT; CDR3 protein: CARSQGTSNQPQHF
D gene: -; V gene: TRBV11-2; clone size: -; J gene: TRBJ1-2; CDR3 DNA: TGTGCCAGCAGCTTAGGAGCCGGGGATGGCTACACCTTC; CDR3 protein: CASSLGAGDGYTF
D gene: -; V gene: TRBV18; clone size: -; J gene: TRBJ1-2; CDR3 DNA: TGTGCCAGCTCACCACCCCGGGAATCAAAGTCTGGCTACACCTTC; CDR3 protein: CASSPPRESKSGYTF
D gene: TRBD2; V gene: TRBV6-5; clone size: -; J gene: TRBJ2-7; CDR3 DNA: TGTGCCAGCAGTTACACGGGGAGGGGTATCTACGAGCAGTACTTC; CDR3 protein: CASSYTGRGIYEQYF